This TCR beta chain was sequenced for a study of cytomegalovirus exposure and HLA in healthy donors. Study context: As released early, the data held 75 million to 90 million unique TCRs from HLA-typed donors.

This clone was seen more than once but under ten times. Its antigen is undetermined. Primers: 60 Vbeta forward and 13 Jbeta reverse. Here immunoSEQ multiplex PCR was the method, and the copy in TCRdb shows in-frame clones only, minus some. This sample carries approximately 95,000 clones, approximately 72% of them seen once, and the ten largest clones take approximately 11%. General observations from the study: Within a later analysis, the majority of CMV-associated TCR beta chains appeared HLA-restricted.

The trim removed 0 bases at V and 1 base at J, leaving 2 bases unmatched. Germline V gene data show CDR1 as SGHRS and CDR2 as YFSETQ. The CDR3 runs to 15 residues. The sequence came from a man aged 18 to 35 in good health and CMV-seropositive. This chain links TRBV5-1 with TRBJ1-1; 8 nucleotides line up with TRBD1. The sequenced sample was PBMCs. CDR3 in amino acids: CASSLGTGRNTEAFF. For the CDR3, the DNA is TGCGCCAGCAGCTTGGGGACAGGGAGGAACACTGAAGCTTTCTTT.